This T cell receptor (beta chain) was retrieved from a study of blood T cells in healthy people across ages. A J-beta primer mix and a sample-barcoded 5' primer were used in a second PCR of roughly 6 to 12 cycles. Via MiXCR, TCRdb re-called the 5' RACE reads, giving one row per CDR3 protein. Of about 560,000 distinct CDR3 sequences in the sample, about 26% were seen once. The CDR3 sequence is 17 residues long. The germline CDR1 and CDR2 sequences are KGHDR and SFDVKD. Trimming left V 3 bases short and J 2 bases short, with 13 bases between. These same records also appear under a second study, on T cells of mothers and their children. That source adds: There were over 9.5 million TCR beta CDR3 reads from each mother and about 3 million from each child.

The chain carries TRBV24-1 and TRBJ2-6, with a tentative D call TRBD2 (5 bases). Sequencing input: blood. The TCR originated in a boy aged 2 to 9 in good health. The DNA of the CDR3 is TGTGCCACCAGTGATCCTAGGCCCGGGGCTGGGGCCAACGTCCTGACTTTC. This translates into CATSDPRPGAGANVLTF.